This T cell receptor (beta chain) was retrieved from a study of blood T cell repertoires in COVID-19. CDR1 and CDR2 (germline): KGHDR, SFDVKD. The CDR3 sequence is 13 residues long. V lost 5 bases and J lost 2, with 6 bases in between. Per the authors' pipeline: Amplification from reference gene primers served as the basis for estimated nucleated cell counts. Profiled with immunoSEQ multiplex PCR; TCRdb holds only in-frame clones, not every one. D and trimming were read from the DNA, whereas the V and J calls and clone size are those reported in that table. The repertoire holds around 100,000 clones, with about 86% as singletons.

This chain joins TRBV24-1 and TRBJ1-5; no clear D gene. The receptor comes from a human donor in a cohort sampled during active COVID-19. The sample comprised peripheral blood. The DNA of the CDR3 is TGTGCCACCAGTGGGGCAGGCAATCAGCCCCAGCATTTT. Translated, it gives CATSGAGNQPQHF.